The clone carrying this T cell receptor beta chain turned up a few times. No antigen is known for it. This sample stems from a study of spatial heterogeneity in lung cancer. In the study overall: As counted in raw reads, each unique TCR and UMI combination appeared more than ten times on average.

TCRdb re-derived calls from the 5' RACE reads in MiXCR, one entry per CDR3 protein. Counted here are about 94,000 distinct CDR3 sequences, roughly 19% occurring once; the ten biggest clones make up around a fifth. Study-wide points: Relative to follow-up, resection was when ubiquitous expanded tumor TCRs appeared more in blood.

The time point: blood at routine non-recurrence follow-up after resection. Frozen PBMC, nontumor lung or tumor provided whole RNA, which was sequenced unsorted. This CDR3 is 13 amino acids long. Trimming cost V 2 bases and J 2 bases, with 6 bases left between them. The V gene's germline CDR1 is MNHEY and CDR2 SMNVEV (reference sequence). The sample in question was PBMCs, obtained at follow-up. The chain links TRBV27 to TRBJ1-2; D gene ambiguous. The sequence was obtained from a male donor with early-stage non-small cell lung cancer. CDR3 region: CASSLRENYGYTF. CDR3 in DNA: TGTGCCAGCAGTTTACGGGAGAACTATGGCTACACCTTC.